This T cell receptor beta chain was sequenced in a study of blood T cell repertoires in COVID-19. Study summary: Researchers got acute and convalescent COVID-19 samples from the United States, Italy and Spain. PBMCs, B-cell-depleted T cells, or T cells provided the cDNA or gDNA that made up the material.

As processed by the authors: Amplification of reference gene primers was used by the study to estimate nucleated cell counts. Data came from immunoSEQ multiplex PCR; TCRdb stores just in-frame clones and leaves some out. D and trimming come from the DNA, and the V and J calls and clone size come from that table. This table has about 190,000 clones, less than 80% appearing once. Germline-derived CDR1 and CDR2 are SGHDT and YYEEEE. This CDR3 contains 16 residues. J gave up 5 bases and V 4 bases, and 12 bases lay outside the gene matches. This sequence joins TRBV5-6 and TRBJ1-2; the match to TRBD1 covers 9 bases. This sequence originates from a woman aged 45-65 years with acute or convalescent COVID-19. Input material: peripheral blood. As DNA, the CDR3 is TGTGCCAGCAGCCCCGGGACAGGGCGATTACCTTATGGCTACACCTTC. It yields the protein CASSPGTGRLPYGYTF.